These T cell receptor beta chains were read from a single sample in a study of T cell responses to AZD1222 COVID-19 vaccine. The repertoire was sequenced with immunoSEQ multiplex PCR; TCRdb's copy has only in-frame clones and lacks some. The table lists about 100,000 clones, 86% of them singletons. Sequencing was performed on peripheral blood, taken on day 0 of AZD1222 vaccination. All receptors derive from an adult in good health. Each CDR3 is given with its conserved first and last residue. A D gene is named only where the DNA matches it firmly. Some rows have no size entry. The others give once, few or many, or a class for an expanded clone.

cdr3_aa	cdr3_nt	clone_size	v_call	j_call	d_call
CASSPQPSAYEQYF	TGTGCCAGCTCGCCCCAGCCCTCTGCCTACGAGCAGTACTTC	-	TRBV28	TRBJ2-7	-
CASSQVLGGGSGYTF	TGCGCCAGCAGCCAAGTACTCGGGGGGGGCAGTGGCTACACCTTC	-	TRBV4-3	TRBJ1-2	-
CASSLGGSHNSDGYTF	TGTGCCAGCAGCTTAGGGGGCTCCCACAACTCTGATGGCTACACCTTC	-	TRBV7-6	TRBJ1-2	-
CASSFGTGSSGANVLTF	TGTGCCAGCAGTTTCGGAACAGGGAGCTCTGGGGCCAACGTCCTGACTTTC	-	TRBV28	TRBJ2-6	-
CASSVGDSGPLHF	TGTGCCAGCAGCGTAGGGGATTCAGGACCCCTCCACTTT	-	TRBV9	TRBJ1-6	-
CASSKVLGQGASSYTF	TGTGCCAGCAGCAAAGTTTTGGGACAGGGGGCATCAAGCTACACCTTC	-	TRBV21-1	TRBJ1-2	-
CASTPAGEGVYEQYF	TGTGCCAGCACCCCTGCGGGCGAGGGGGTGTACGAGCAGTACTTC	-	TRBV6-2/TRBV6-3	TRBJ2-7	-
CASSVIASGNADTQYF	TGTGCCAGCAGCGTAATCGCTAGCGGGAACGCAGATACGCAGTATTTT	-	TRBV9	TRBJ2-3	TRBD2
CASRMDRDHYEQYF	TGTGCCAGCAGGATGGACAGGGACCACTACGAGCAGTACTTC	few	TRBV27	TRBJ2-7	TRBD1
CATSDHPGTGRTEAFF	TGTGCCACCAGTGACCACCCCGGGACAGGGCGCACTGAAGCTTTCTTT	few	TRBV24-1	TRBJ1-1	TRBD1
CAWRGKGEQFF	TGTGCCTGGAGGGGCAAGGGTGAGCAGTTCTTC	-	TRBV30	TRBJ2-1	-
CATSDLGWISYEQYF	TGTGCCACCAGTGATTTAGGGTGGATCTCCTACGAGCAGTACTTC	-	TRBV24-1	TRBJ2-7	-
CASSQGNYYSYEQYF	TGTGCCAGCAGCCAGGGGAATTATTACTCCTACGAGCAGTACTTC	-	TRBV3-1/TRBV3-2	TRBJ2-7	-
CASSFRSQLGYGYTF	TGTGCCAGTAGTTTCCGGTCCCAGCTGGGCTATGGCTACACCTTC	-	TRBV19	TRBJ1-2	-
CAISVGATNEKLFF	TGTGCCATCAGTGTAGGGGCAACTAATGAAAAACTGTTTTTT	-	TRBV10-3	TRBJ1-4	-
CASSQSDRGNQPQHF	TGCGCCAGCAGCCAGTCGGACAGGGGCAATCAGCCCCAGCATTTT	-	TRBV4-3	TRBJ1-5	TRBD1
CSASPDRGPSGYTF	TGCAGTGCTAGTCCGGACAGGGGTCCAAGTGGCTACACCTTC	-	TRBV20-1	TRBJ1-2	TRBD1
CASSLMGTDGTEAFF	TGCGCCAGCAGCTTGATGGGTACCGACGGCACTGAAGCTTTCTTT	-	TRBV5-1	TRBJ1-1	-
CASSQALQGSYEQYF	TGTGCCAGCAGCCAAGCTCTACAGGGGTCCTACGAGCAGTACTTC	-	TRBV3-1/TRBV3-2	TRBJ2-7	TRBD1
CASRTSGSETQYF	TGTGCCAGCAGGACTAGCGGGTCGGAGACCCAGTACTTC	-	TRBV28	TRBJ2-5	TRBD2
CASSTGRGGAGANVLTF	TGTGCCAGCAGCACCGGCAGAGGGGGCGCTGGGGCCAACGTCCTGACTTTC	-	TRBV21-1	TRBJ2-6	-
CASSVGQGLMNTEAFF	TGTGCCAGCAGCGTAGGACAGGGCTTGATGAACACTGAAGCTTTCTTT	-	TRBV9	TRBJ1-1	TRBD1
CASSPHSSGNTIYF	TGTGCCAGCAGTCCACACAGCTCTGGAAACACCATATATTTT	-	TRBV27	TRBJ1-3	-
CATFRRGLNTEAFF	TGTGCCACCTTTCGCCGGGGCCTGAACACTGAAGCTTTCTTT	-	TRBV27	TRBJ1-1	-
CASKGAGGTDTQYF	TGTGCCAGCAAGGGAGCGGGCGGTACAGATACGCAGTATTTT	-	TRBV28	TRBJ2-3	-
CASSRDNNSNQPQHF	TGTGCCAGCAGTAGGGACAACAATAGCAATCAGCCCCAGCATTTT	-	TRBV6-2/TRBV6-3	TRBJ1-5	-
CASSAGDNQPQHF	TGTGCCAGCTCGGCGGGGGACAATCAGCCCCAGCATTTT	-	TRBV18	TRBJ1-5	-
CASSRTHGTGVEQYF	TGCGCCAGCAGCCGGACCCATGGGACAGGGGTCGAGCAGTACTTC	-	TRBV5-1	TRBJ2-7	TRBD1
CASSPDGANEKLFF	TGTGCCAGCAGCCCCGATGGGGCTAATGAAAAACTGTTTTTT	-	TRBV5-4	TRBJ1-4	-
CASTDRGGETQYF	TGCGCCAGCACCGACAGGGGGGGAGAGACCCAGTACTTC	-	TRBV10-2	TRBJ2-5	TRBD1
CAWRMGGATEAFF	TGTGCCTGGAGGATGGGGGGTGCCACTGAAGCTTTCTTT	-	TRBV30	TRBJ1-1	-
CSALTKETQYF	TGCAGTGCTCTGACAAAAGAGACCCAGTACTTC	-	TRBV20-1	TRBJ2-5	-
CSAGNYGYTF	TGCAGTGCAGGGAACTATGGCTACACCTTC	-	TRBV20-1	TRBJ1-2	-
CASSIKRGQTEAFF	TGTGCCAGTAGTATAAAGAGGGGGCAAACTGAAGCTTTCTTT	-	TRBV19	TRBJ1-1	TRBD1
CATPWRVTYEQYF	TGTGCCACACCTTGGCGGGTAACCTACGAGCAGTACTTC	-	TRBV28	TRBJ2-7	-
CSASWLAGEYQETQYF	TGCAGTGCTAGTTGGCTAGCGGGAGAATACCAAGAGACCCAGTACTTC	-	TRBV20-1	TRBJ2-5	TRBD2
CASSRARGAGTNEKLFF	TGTGCCAGCAGCCGCGCAAGGGGAGCCGGGACTAATGAAAAACTGTTTTTT	-	TRBV5-6	TRBJ1-4	-
CAWRQMNTEAFF	TGTGCCTGGAGACAGATGAACACTGAAGCTTTCTTT	many	TRBV30	TRBJ1-1	-
CASSQTGVADTQYF	TGTGCCAGCAGCCAGACAGGGGTTGCAGATACGCAGTATTTT	-	TRBV7-3	TRBJ2-3	TRBD1
CASSRNRLPRQGPEAFF	TGTGCCAGTAGTCGTAATCGGCTTCCAAGACAGGGGCCTGAAGCTTTCTTT	-	TRBV19	TRBJ1-1	TRBD1
CASSPTGQGWSYEQYF	TGTGCCAGCAGCCCTACGGGACAGGGATGGTCCTACGAGCAGTACTTC	-	TRBV7-6	TRBJ2-7	TRBD1
CSNRGLDGYTF	TGCAGTAACAGGGGGCTTGATGGCTACACCTTC	-	TRBV20-1	TRBJ1-2	TRBD1
CASRDRGGNSPLHF	TGTGCCAGTAGGGACAGGGGTGGCAATTCACCCCTCCACTTT	-	TRBV19	TRBJ1-6	TRBD1
CASSQDMGRFGKYEAFF	TGCGCCAGCAGCCAAGATATGGGGCGGTTTGGTAAGTATGAAGCTTTCTTT	-	TRBV4-3	TRBJ1-1	-
CASSPQRDEQFF	TGTGCCAGCAGCCCACAACGGGATGAGCAGTTCTTC	-	TRBV11-2	TRBJ2-1	-
CASSYTTPYGTGSGDEQYF	TGTGCCAGCAGTTACACCACACCCTATGGGACAGGGAGCGGGGACGAGCAGTACTTC	-	TRBV27	TRBJ2-7	TRBD1
CASSSRGANEKLFF	TGTGCCAGTAGTAGCAGGGGGGCTAATGAAAAACTGTTTTTT	-	TRBV19	TRBJ1-4	TRBD1
CASSFGTGGKANEKLFF	TGTGCCAGCAGCTTCGGGACAGGGGGCAAAGCTAATGAAAAACTGTTTTTT	-	TRBV5-6	TRBJ1-4	TRBD1
CASSIGQGGLIGELFF	TGTGCCAGTAGTATAGGACAGGGGGGACTTATAGGGGAGCTGTTTTTT	-	TRBV19	TRBJ2-2	TRBD1
CASSLTITTSNEQFF	TGCGCCAGCAGCTTGACCATAACGACTAGCAATGAGCAGTTCTTC	-	TRBV5-1	TRBJ2-1	-